A selection of T cell receptor beta chains follows, all from one sample in a study of blood T cell repertoires in COVID-19. Data came from immunoSEQ multiplex PCR; TCRdb stores just in-frame clones and leaves some out. The table records 210,000 or so clones, 80% of them present only once. Sequencing input: PBMCs or T cells enriched from blood (not recorded which). These receptors all stem from a man aged 25 to 40 with acute COVID-19. Both conserved end residues are part of each CDR3. The D gene is left open where the match is weak.

D,V,J,CDR3,DNA
-,TRBV9,TRBJ1-1,CASSVQVMNTEAFF,TGTGCCAGCAGCGTGCAGGTTATGAACACTGAAGCTTTCTTT
-,TRBV9,TRBJ1-1,CASAQAEWSTEAFF,TGTGCCAGCGCTCAAGCGGAGTGGTCAACTGAAGCTTTCTTT
TRBD1,TRBV6-5,TRBJ1-2,CASSSRTGTNYGYTF,TGTGCCAGCAGTTCCCGGACAGGGACCAACTATGGCTACACCTTC
TRBD1,TRBV20-1,TRBJ2-7,CSASLGTGYYEQYF,TGCAGTGCTAGTCTGGGGACAGGCTACTACGAGCAGTACTTC
-,TRBV30,TRBJ2-4,CAWSSHLPGNIQYF,TGTGCCTGGAGTTCACATCTTCCGGGGAACATTCAGTACTTC
TRBD1,TRBV14,TRBJ2-5,CASSQDRRTGQETQYF,TGTGCCAGCAGCCAAGATAGGAGGACAGGGCAAGAGACCCAGTACTTC
-,TRBV28,TRBJ2-1,CASSGDWAREQFF,TGTGCCAGCAGTGGGGACTGGGCGCGGGAGCAGTTCTTC
-,TRBV14,TRBJ1-2,CASSQDRGSSGYTF,TGTGCCAGCAGCCAAGACAGGGGATCCAGTGGCTACACCTTC
-,TRBV21-1,TRBJ1-1,CASSPHRDSNTEAFF,TGTGCCAGCAGCCCCCACCGGGACAGTAACACTGAAGCTTTCTTT
TRBD1,TRBV25-1,TRBJ1-2,CASRQSTGDYGYTF,TGTGCCAGCAGACAATCCACAGGGGACTATGGCTACACCTTC
TRBD1,TRBV27,TRBJ2-3,CASSLGTGGLDTQYF,TGTGCCAGCAGTTTAGGGACAGGGGGCTTAGATACGCAGTATTTT
-,TRBV6-1,TRBJ1-2,CASSEARGGFTF,TGTGCCAGCAGTGAAGCGAGGGGGGGATTCACCTTC
-,TRBV27,TRBJ1-1,CASRGTNMNTEAFF,TGTGCCAGCAGGGGGACAAATATGAACACTGAAGCTTTCTTT
TRBD1,TRBV6-5,TRBJ1-4,CASAGQGLIGEKLFF,TGTGCCAGCGCGGGACAGGGTTTAATAGGGGAAAAACTGTTTTTT
-,TRBV5-1,TRBJ2-7,CASSLQDYEQYF,TGCGCCAGCAGCTTACAGGACTACGAGCAGTACTTC